Each of the 25 T cell receptor beta chains below was sequenced from the same sample in a study of blood T cells in healthy people across ages. A second PCR of 7 to 11 cycles used a sample-barcoded 5' primer and a J-beta primer mix. Using its own MiXCR run on the 5' RACE reads, TCRdb lists one record per CDR3 protein. The table has over a million distinct CDR3 sequences, roughly a quarter seen once; the top ten hold approximately 0.71%. This sample also belongs to another study, concerning T cells of mothers and their children.

Source material: blood. The source is a girl aged 2-10 years in good health.

The V and J genes are TRBV21-1 and TRBJ1-1. TRBV21-1 is flagged as a pseudogene. The CDR3 covers 17 residues. The CDR3 loop reads CASSEWRVSWRRAEAFF. The CDR3 bases are TGTGCCAGCAGCGAATGGAGGGTAAGTTGGAGGAGGGCTGAAGCTTTCTTT.

The chain recombines TRBV7-8 with TRBJ2-1; D possibly uses TRBD1 or TRBD2 (5 bases each). Trimming cost V 5 bases and J 3 bases, with 11 bases left between them. This CDR3 contains 14 residues. Germline V gives CDR1 SGHVS, CDR2 FQNEAQ. The CDR3 DNA reads as TGTGCCAGCAGCGTCCGGGACGGCTACAATGAGCAGTTCTTC. Translation: CASSVRDGYNEQFF.

This clonotype was seen a handful of times. The rearrangement uses TRBV29-1 and TRBJ2-5; no definite D call. The assigned J gene may be wrong: the sequence end matches TRBJ2-1 better. The CDR3 is 13 amino acids. Germline CDR1 and CDR2: SQVTM and ANQGSEA. The CDR3 region is CSVDLGRNNEQFF. CDR3 sequence (DNA): TGCAGCGTTGATCTAGGCCGGAACAATGAGCAGTTCTTC.

A single count supports this clonotype. The V and J genes are TRBV6-5 and TRBJ2-5, with TRBD1 matching 11 bases. Germline lookup yields CDR1 MNHEY and CDR2 SVGAGI. The CDR3 has 15 residues. The ends lost 3 bases at V and 4 bases at J; junction bases unmatched: 4. The CDR3 here is CASSYLGTGGETQYF. In DNA form, the CDR3 reads TGTGCCAGCAGTTATCTCGGGACAGGGGGAGAGACCCAGTACTTC.

This clonotype was counted a few times. The chain is built from TRBV9 and TRBJ1-2; D remains ambiguous. Germline V CDR1 and CDR2: SGDLS, YYNGEE. Trimming left V 3 bases short and J 6 bases short, with 18 bases between. This CDR3 spans 15 amino acids. This chain's CDR3 is CASSAGGPGVDGYTF. Here the CDR3 DNA reads TGTGCCAGCAGCGCAGGCGGCCCGGGTGTTGATGGCTACACCTTC.

The chain has TRBV4-1 and TRBJ1-2; no reliable D call. The V end lost 0 bases, the J end lost 6 bases, and 11 bases lay between the germline ends. The CDR3 covers 14 residues. Germline values: CDR1 MGHRA, CDR2 YSYEKL. CDR3 nucleotides: TGCGCCAGCAGCCAAGATCCCAGTCCTGATGGCTACACCTTC. This gives the protein CASSQDPSPDGYTF.

The sample holds many counts of this clonotype. The chain has TRBV29-1 and TRBJ2-5, with D possibly TRBD1 on 5 matching bases. The germline V gene encodes CDR1 SQVTM and CDR2 ANQGSEA. Trimming removed 6 bases at V and 4 bases at J, with 12 bases between. The CDR3 sequence is 12 residues long. CDR3: CSVKGFPETQYF. Written as DNA, the CDR3 is TGCAGCGTGAAGGGGTTTCCAGAGACCCAGTACTTC.

The genes are TRBV29-1 and TRBJ2-7; D call uncertain. Germline V gene sequence: CDR1 SQVTM, CDR2 ANQGSEA. The CDR3 is 12 residues long. V lost 4 bases and J lost 2, with 9 bases in between. CDR3 region: CSVAASTYEQYF. Written as DNA, the CDR3 is TGCAGCGTTGCGGCCAGCACCTACGAGCAGTACTTC.

The sample holds a few counts of this clonotype. The genes are TRBV14 and TRBJ2-1; D is undetermined. Trimming pared 1 base from V and 8 bases from J, leaving 18 bases between. The CDR3 runs to 16 residues. CDR1 is SGHDN and CDR2 is FVKESK in the germline V gene. The CDR3 loop is CASSQGVDLGLYEQFF. The CDR3 nucleotides read TGTGCCAGCAGCCAAGGGGTGGATCTTGGGCTTTATGAGCAGTTCTTC.

Notes on this clonotype: The conserved closing phenylalanine or tryptophan is absent in this CDR3, likely reflecting a read error. The rearrangement uses TRBV7-2 and TRBJ2-7; 7 positions agree with TRBD1. Per the germline V gene, CDR1 is SGHTA and CDR2 is FQGNSA. This CDR3 has 16 amino acids. The DNA of the CDR3 is TGTGCCGGCAGCTTAGATGTGGGACAGCCAACCTACGAGCAGTACTCC. Protein sequence: CAGSLDVGQPTYEQYS.

In its sample, this clonotype was seen a few times. This chain joins TRBV10-3 and TRBJ1-1, with D maybe TRBD1 (6 bases). The V gene's germline CDR1 is ENHRY and CDR2 SYGVKD. The V end was cut by 7 bases, the J end by 1 base, with 16 bases between. The CDR3 has 15 amino acids. The CDR3 DNA sequence: TGTGCCATCAATAACGGCAGGGGCGGGAACACTGAAGCTTTCTTT. Protein product: CAINNGRGGNTEAFF.

The chain uses TRBV5-1 and TRBJ2-7, with D possibly called TRBD1 or TRBD2 (5 bases each). The CDR3 is 12 amino acids. In germline, CDR1 is SGHRS, CDR2 YFSETQ. V lost 7 bases, J lost 2 bases, and 10 bases lay in between. The CDR3 sequence: CASARDAYEQYF. DNA for the CDR3: TGCGCCAGCGCCCGGGACGCCTACGAGCAGTACTTC.

This clonotype was found a few times. An end of the junction does not agree with germline; a read error may underlie this. The chain links TRBV13 to TRBJ2-7, with D possibly being TRBD1 (6 bases). The CDR3 is made up of 14 amino acids. Per the germline V gene, CDR1 is PRHDT and CDR2 is FYEKMQ (reference sequence). The CDR3 loop is CASSLGGSGVEQYF. The CDR3 DNA follows: TGTGCCAGCAGCCTAGGGGGTTCTGGGGTCGAGCAGTACTTC.

This clonotype was counted between two and nine times. This chain uses TRBV7-2 with TRBJ1-4, with D unclear. Trimming left V 3 bases short and J 8 bases short, with 16 bases between. Germline CDR1 and CDR2: SGHTA and FQGNSA. The CDR3 consists of 15 residues. CDR3 amino acids: CASSLTAVGWEKLFF. The CDR3 bases are TGTGCCAGCAGCTTGACGGCCGTTGGATGGGAAAAACTGTTTTTT.

The gene calls are TRBV7-9 and TRBJ1-1, with 9 bases fitting TRBD1. From germline, CDR1 is SEHNR and CDR2 FQNEAQ (reference sequence). V lost 5 bases to trimming and J lost 5 bases; unmatched junction nucleotides: 12. CDR3 length equals 16 residues. CDR3 DNA sequence: TGTGCCAGCAGCCCGGGACAGGGAGGGATGTGGACTGAAGCTTTCTTT. This translates into CASSPGQGGMWTEAFF.

A few counts support this clonotype. This chain joins TRBV12-3 or TRBV12-4 and TRBJ2-5; D unclear. The CDR3 is made up of 11 amino acids. V was shortened by 8 bases and J by 3 bases, with 7 bases between the two germline ends. CDR3 sequence reads: CASGVKETQYF. Written as DNA, the CDR3 is TGTGCCAGCGGTGTGAAAGAGACCCAGTACTTC.

V usage is TRBV20-1 and J usage is TRBJ2-5; D possibly corresponds to TRBD1 (7 bases). The last part of the DNA fits TRBJ2-1 better; the J call may be wrong. The CDR3 consists of 14 residues. Looked up from germline, CDR1 is DFQATT and CDR2 is SNEGSKA (reference sequence). This CDR3 is CSAPGRGRHNEQFF. The CDR3 DNA is TGCAGTGCCCCGGGCAGGGGGAGGCACAATGAGCAGTTCTTC.

In its sample, this clonotype was seen a few times. The chain carries TRBV20-1 and TRBJ1-4; 9 bases are shared with TRBD1. Germline loops: CDR1 DFQATT, CDR2 SNEGSKA (reference sequence). This CDR3 has 13 amino acids. V dropped 6 bases and J dropped 6; count of bases not matched to a gene: 5. The CDR3, as DNA: TGCAGTGCCACCGGGACAGGGCATGAAAAACTGTTTTTT. Translating gives CSATGTGHEKLFF.

This chain links TRBV28 with TRBJ2-4; D is possibly TRBD1 or TRBD2 (5 bases each). Per the germline V gene, CDR1 is MDHEN and CDR2 is SYDVKM. Deletions cut 4 bases from V and 7 bases from J, with 11 bases between. The CDR3 runs to 13 residues. The CDR3: CASSSFGANIQYF. Here the CDR3 DNA reads TGTGCCAGCAGTTCCTTCGGGGCCAACATTCAGTACTTC.

This clonotype was found a few times. The chain couples TRBV24-1 to TRBJ2-1; no firm D call. Deletions cut 5 bases from V and 0 bases from J, with 13 bases between. CDR1 and CDR2 from the germline V gene are KGHDR and SFDVKD. CDR3 size: 16 residues. The chain's CDR3 is CATSVQDLSSYNEQFF. CDR3 nucleotide sequence: TGTGCCACCAGTGTGCAAGACTTGAGCTCCTACAATGAGCAGTTCTTC.

V usage is TRBV11-2 and J usage is TRBJ2-5; 9 bases line up with TRBD1. The J call is in doubt because the DNA end fits TRBJ2-7 better. There are 16 residues in the CDR3. CDR1 is SGHAT and CDR2 is FQNNGV in the germline V gene. The CDR3 nucleotides are TGTGCCAGCAGCTTAGATCCGGGGACAGGGAGGAACGAGCAGTACTTC. Its protein product is CASSLDPGTGRNEQYF.

The chain is built from TRBV21-1 and TRBJ2-4. TRBV21-1 is designated a pseudogene. The CDR3 runs to 18 residues. CDR3 protein: CASSKEVIDELAKNIQYF. The CDR3 bases are TGTGCCAGTAGCAAAGAGGTGATAGATGAGCTAGCCAAAAACATTCAGTACTTC.

This clonotype came up a few times. The V call is TRBV18, the J call TRBJ2-5; D is unclear. V lost 2 bases and J lost 4, with 8 bases in between. Germline V gene lookup returns CDR1 KGHSH and CDR2 LQKENI. The CDR3 runs to 13 residues. CDR3 amino acids: CASSPGAPETQYF. The CDR3 coding sequence is TGTGCCAGCTCACCAGGAGCACCAGAGACCCAGTACTTC.

This chain uses TRBV5-5 with TRBJ1-4; D unresolved. The CDR3 totals 16 residues. Per germline, CDR1 SGHKS and CDR2 YYEKEE (reference sequence). Trimming removed 4 bases from V and 2 bases from J, with 15 bases in between. The CDR3 spells CASSLVPGRTNEKLFF. In DNA, the CDR3 is TGTGCCAGCAGCCTGGTCCCCGGGAGGACTAATGAAAAACTGTTTTTT.

A word on this clonotype: A read error may account for a junction end that differs from germline. The rearrangement joins TRBV28 to TRBJ1-1; D is uncertain. Germline loops: CDR1 MDHEN, CDR2 SYDVKM. The CDR3 is 15 amino acids. CDR3 region: CASSFYPGPGSNTSF. The CDR3 DNA reads TGTGCCAGCAGTTTTTACCCCGGCCCCGGGAGTAATACGTCCTTT.